This T cell receptor (beta chain) is from a study of T cell responses to AZD1222 COVID-19 vaccine. Broader study findings: Nearly half of the spike-specific TCRs reportedly recognize variant regions that carry no mutations. Only a handful of AZD1222 recipients, six or seven in all, had baseline seropositivity.

CDR3 length: 14 residues. Looked up from germline, CDR1 is SGHRS and CDR2 is YFSETQ. Trimming pared 0 bases from V and 0 bases from J, leaving 7 bases between. The protocol was immunoSEQ multiplex PCR, while the TCRdb copy is restricted to in-frame clones and leaves out a portion. The repertoire holds around 80,000 clones, 80% to 90% seen once, with 8% to 13% in the top ten. Concerning this clone: The antigen is unknown.

The sequence was collected from an adult who received the AZD1222 COVID-19 vaccine. The chain uses TRBV5-1 and TRBJ2-7; D is uncertain. Sequenced here: peripheral blood, sampled 28 days after the second AZD1222 dose. This CDR3 is CASSLDGHSYEQYF. The CDR3 DNA follows: TGCGCCAGCAGCTTGGACGGGCACTCCTACGAGCAGTACTTC.